The rows below give T cell receptor beta chains drawn from one sample of a study of T cell responses to AZD1222 COVID-19 vaccine. Measured with immunoSEQ multiplex PCR; TCRdb has only the in-frame clones, and not every one. The profile shows 65,000 to 70,000 clones, approximately 87% of them singletons. Sequencing used peripheral blood, obtained 28 days after the second AZD1222 dose. The source of these receptors is an adult who received the AZD1222 COVID-19 vaccine. Each CDR3 is given with its conserved first and last residue. The D gene is left open where the match is weak. Clone size, where shown, is once, few, many, or a class for clones that have expanded.

>-|TRBJ1-2|TRBV19|-
CASSSQTWAAYGYTF
TGTGCCAGTAGTTCACAAACGTGGGCGGCCTATGGCTACACCTTC
>-|TRBJ2-2|TRBV24-1|-
CATSLGDTGELFF
TGTGCCACCAGCCTAGGGGACACCGGGGAGCTGTTTTTT
>-|TRBJ1-2|TRBV27|TRBD1
CASSSRQGLINYGYTF
TGTGCCAGCAGTTCCCGACAGGGACTCATTAACTATGGCTACACCTTC
>once|TRBJ1-2|TRBV7-2|-
CASSLNSPTAQGGYTF
TGTGCCAGCAGCTTAAATTCCCCGACGGCCCAGGGTGGCTACACCTTC
>-|TRBJ1-1|TRBV10-3|-
CAISESGEGGPEAFF
TGTGCCATCAGTGAGTCGGGGGAGGGTGGGCCTGAAGCTTTCTTT
>-|TRBJ2-5|TRBV12-3/TRBV12-4|-
CASSPFRETQYF
TGTGCCAGCAGTCCGTTCCGGGAGACCCAGTACTTC
>-|TRBJ2-1|TRBV12-3/TRBV12-4|-
CASWGVNEQFF
TGTGCCAGCTGGGGGGTAAATGAGCAGTTCTTC
>-|TRBJ2-1|TRBV7-2|TRBD1
CASSLDHTGQGRFF
TGTGCCAGCAGCTTAGATCACACGGGACAGGGACGATTCTTC
>once|TRBJ2-1|TRBV7-9|TRBD2
CASSLVSGGAGNEQFF
TGTGCCAGCAGCTTAGTATCCGGGGGGGCAGGCAATGAGCAGTTCTTC
>-|TRBJ2-1|TRBV5-4|-
CASSRDGGYNEQFF
TGTGCCAGCAGCAGGGACGGGGGCTACAATGAGCAGTTCTTC
>-|TRBJ1-2|TRBV6-2/TRBV6-3|-
CASSSFTGHGYTF
TGTGCCAGCAGCTCTTTTACAGGGCATGGCTACACCTTC
>-|TRBJ2-5|TRBV3-1/TRBV3-2|-
CASSHETQETQYF
TGTGCCAGCAGCCACGAGACCCAAGAGACCCAGTACTTC
>once|TRBJ1-1|TRBV12-5|-
CASGPGIAEAFF
TGTGCTAGTGGCCCAGGGATCGCTGAAGCTTTCTTT
>few|TRBJ2-2|TRBV5-4|TRBD1
CASSLQGIRELFF
TGTGCCAGCAGCTTACAGGGGATCAGGGAGCTGTTTTTT
>-|TRBJ2-2|TRBV30|TRBD2
CAWSAGVPGELFF
TGTGCCTGGTCAGCGGGAGTCCCCGGGGAGCTGTTTTTT
>-|TRBJ2-1|TRBV10-2|TRBD2
CASNSERLAGNEQFF
TGCGCCAGCAACTCCGAGAGACTAGCGGGCAATGAGCAGTTCTTC